The rows below give T cell receptor beta chains drawn from one sample of a study of T cell repertoires in ileal Crohn's disease. Here immunoSEQ multiplex PCR was the method, and the copy in TCRdb shows in-frame clones only, minus some. This table has around 1,000 clones, around 83% appearing once. Sequenced material: ileal tissue. The receptor source for this set is an adult with Crohn's disease. Each CDR3 is given with its conserved first and last residue. A D gene is named only where the DNA matches it firmly. A clone size is listed for some rows: how often the clone was seen (once, few, many), or a class if it is expanded.

d_call	j_call	v_call	clone_size	cdr3_aa	cdr3_nt
-	TRBJ1-2	TRBV15	-	CATSRDVGRNTF	TGTGCCACCAGCAGAGATGTGGGCAGAAACACCTTC
-	TRBJ2-1	TRBV19	-	CASSITSNSYNEQFF	TGTGCCAGTAGTATTACGAGCAATAGCTACAATGAGCAGTTCTTC
TRBD2	TRBJ2-5	TRBV7-8	-	CASSLRSSGGADRETQYF	TGTGCCAGCAGCTTAAGGTCTAGCGGGGGGGCAGATAGGGAGACCCAGTACTTC
TRBD1	TRBJ2-7	TRBV6-5	-	CASSYESGGSYEQYF	TGTGCCAGCAGTTATGAGTCAGGGGGCTCCTACGAGCAGTACTTC
TRBD2	TRBJ2-3	TRBV10-2	-	CASAGGADTQYF	TGCGCCAGCGCCGGGGGGGCAGATACGCAGTATTTT
TRBD1	TRBJ1-2	TRBV5-6	few	CASSLLTGDYGYTF	TGTGCCAGCAGCTTGTTGACAGGGGACTATGGCTACACCTTC
-	TRBJ1-5	TRBV28	-	CASSSRWQPQHF	TGTGCCAGCAGTTCGCGATGGCAGCCCCAGCATTTT
TRBD1	TRBJ2-6	TRBV5-4	-	CASSFPGQYSGANVLTF	TGTGCCAGCAGCTTTCCGGGACAGTACTCTGGGGCCAACGTCCTGACTTTC
TRBD1	TRBJ2-2	TRBV7-9	-	CASSLGARPTGGGTGELFF	TGTGCCAGCAGCTTAGGAGCACGGCCTACAGGGGGCGGCACCGGGGAGCTGTTTTTT
TRBD1	TRBJ2-1	TRBV6-1	-	CASSRTGTGYNEQFF	TGTGCCAGTTCCCGGACAGGGACGGGATACAATGAGCAGTTCTTC
TRBD1	TRBJ2-7	TRBV25-1	-	CASSGQGTTYEQYF	TGTGCCAGCAGTGGACAGGGAACCACCTACGAGCAGTACTTC
-	TRBJ1-1	TRBV5-1	-	CASSLGPDSIFTEAFF	TGCGCCAGCAGCTTGGGACCCGACAGTATATTCACTGAAGCTTTCTTT
-	TRBJ1-1	TRBV19	-	CASSIGGGRGSNTEAFF	TGTGCCAGTAGCATTGGGGGGGGAAGGGGCTCGAACACTGAAGCTTTCTTT
-	TRBJ1-2	TRBV4-3	-	CASSQDRATGGFGYTF	TGCGCCAGCAGCCAAGATCGGGCGACCGGGGGTTTTGGCTACACCTTC
TRBD1	TRBJ2-7	TRBV7-9	-	CASSLTGTETYEQYF	TGTGCCAGCAGCTTAACCGGGACAGAGACCTACGAGCAGTATTTC
-	TRBJ2-7	TRBV5-4	-	CATKRGGDSSYEQYF	TGTGCCACTAAACGGGGGGGGGACAGCTCCTACGAGCAGTACTTC
TRBD1	TRBJ1-2	TRBV5-4	-	CASSYDRGFGYTF	TGTGCCAGCAGTTACGACAGGGGTTTTGGCTACACCTTC
-	TRBJ1-5	TRBV19	-	CASSISENQPQHF	TGTGCCAGTAGTATTTCTGAGAATCAGCCCCAGCATTTT
TRBD1	TRBJ1-2	TRBV29-1	-	CSVEDGTGGPLAAPNYGYTF	TGCAGCGTTGAAGACGGGACAGGCGGTCCATTGGCTGCTCCTAACTATGGCTACACCTTC
TRBD1	TRBJ2-7	TRBV28	-	CASTLKGTGSGEQYF	TGTGCCAGCACCCTAAAGGGGACAGGGTCTGGCGAGCAGTACTTC
-	TRBJ1-2	TRBV13	-	CASSLGPGDGYTF	TGTGCCAGCAGCTTAGGTCCAGGCGACGGCTACACCTTC
-	TRBJ1-2	TRBV9	-	CASSVAGGGGQYGYTF	TGTGCCAGCAGCGTAGCCGGTGGGGGCGGACAATATGGCTACACCTTC
TRBD2	TRBJ2-7	TRBV10-3	-	CAISELGGKQYF	TGTGCCATCAGTGAGTTGGGGGGGAAGCAGTACTTC
-	TRBJ2-7	TRBV23-1	-	CASSQVGQGHEQYF	TGCGCCAGCAGTCAAGTCGGCCAGGGCCACGAGCAGTACTTC
TRBD1	TRBJ2-7	TRBV4-1	-	CASSQDWGQGDYEQYF	TGCGCCAGCAGCCAAGATTGGGGACAGGGGGACTACGAGCAGTACTTC
-	TRBJ1-2	TRBV5-1	-	CASSLLVGANYGYTF	TGCGCCAGCAGCTTGTTGGTCGGGGCTAACTATGGCTACACCTTC
TRBD2	TRBJ2-1	TRBV6-4	-	CASSEEIAGGHNEQFF	TGTGCCAGCAGTGAGGAAATAGCGGGGGGACACAATGAGCAGTTCTTC
-	TRBJ1-4	TRBV10-3	-	CAIGGSNEKLFF	TGTGCCATCGGGGGCTCTAATGAAAAACTGTTTTTT